Presented here are 5 T cell receptor beta chains from one specimen sequenced in a study of blood T cell repertoires in COVID-19. Clones were sequenced by immunoSEQ multiplex PCR, and TCRdb holds only the in-frame ones, with some missing. Seen here are tens of thousands of clones, about 80% observed once, and the top ten hold under 25%. Sequenced material: peripheral blood. These receptors originate from a man in his thirties or forties with COVID-19, enrolled during active disease.

The rearrangement links TRBV6-5 to TRBJ2-3; the D gene is possibly TRBD1 (6 bases). The germline V and J ends were trimmed by 8 bases and 4 bases, with 10 bases remaining between them. This CDR3 is built from 12 residues. Germline V gene lookup returns CDR1 MNHEY and CDR2 SVGAGI. In DNA, the CDR3 is TGTGCCAGCCGTAGACAGGCAGATACGCAGTATTTT. Protein: CASRRQADTQYF.

The chain carries TRBV19 and TRBJ2-5; 15 nucleotides match TRBD2. The CDR3 is 17 amino acids. From germline, CDR1 is LNHDA and CDR2 SQIVND (reference sequence). The V and J ends lost 4 bases and 4 bases, in that order; junction bases with no gene match: 7. The DNA for the CDR3 is TGTGCCAGTAGTACCTGGACTAGCGGGGGGGCAGGAGAGACCCAGTACTTC. Protein: CASSTWTSGGAGETQYF. The full variable domain, in which reference TRBV19 and TRBJ2-5 provide the parts outside the CDR3, is DGGITQSPKYLFRKEGQNVTLSCEQNLNHDAMYWYRQDPGQGLRLIYYSQIVNDFQKGDIAEGYSVSREKKESFPLTVTSAQKNPTAFYLCASSTWTSGGAGETQYFGPGTRLLVL.

In nucleotides, the CDR3 is TGTGCCAGTAGTACCACTAGCGGGACTAACGAGCAGTACTTC. It translates to CASSTTSGTNEQYF. V and J are TRBV19 and TRBJ2-7, with 10 nucleotides matching TRBD2. The CDR3 has 14 residues. In germline, CDR1 is LNHDA, CDR2 SQIVND (reference sequence). J lost 5 bases, V lost 4 bases, and 5 bases had no gene match.

The V call is TRBV30, the J call TRBJ1-4; D uncertain. Germline lookup yields CDR1 GTSNPN and CDR2 SVGIG (reference sequence). V was pared by 3 bases and J by 5 bases, with 16 bases between. The CDR3 loop spans 15 amino acids. The DNA for the CDR3 is TGTGCCTGGAGGGCGGATCGGGGTGCCAATGAAAAACTGTTTTTT. Translated: CAWRADRGANEKLFF.

This chain uses TRBV11-3 with TRBJ1-2; TRBD1 agrees at 8 bases. The CDR3 has 15 amino acids. Germline trimming cut 5 bases from V and 0 bases from J; bases unmatched to any gene: 5. Germline loops: CDR1 SGHNT, CDR2 YENEEA. CDR3 loop: CASSPGQGSNYGYTF. The CDR3 DNA follows: TGTGCCAGCAGCCCCGGACAGGGCTCTAACTATGGCTACACCTTC.